This T cell receptor beta chain was captured by sequencing in a study of T-cell reconstitution after alpha-beta-depleted transplantation in children. Findings and limits, study-wide: T cells produced anew were the main source of T-cell counts and diversity one year after transplant. It was surviving recipient T cells and thymic progenitors that gave some patients high TCRbeta diversity at day 60. In patients about two months after transplant, alpha-beta T cells reportedly arose from several hundred expanded graft clones.

With regard to this clonotype: Antigen unknown.

Preparing the TCRbeta library involved the use of unique molecular identifiers. One entry per CDR3 protein, called by TCRdb with MiXCR from the PCR reads. The data hold roughly 790,000 distinct CDR3 sequences, with about 16% observed a single time. The CDR3 is made up of 17 amino acids. Trimming cost V 3 bases and J 5 bases; bases outside gene matches: 13. In germline, CDR1 is MNHEY, CDR2 SMNVEV (reference sequence). The clonotype was recovered from a male patient between 10 and 17 years old who had a stem cell transplant for acute lymphoblastic leukemia, so the T cells may come from the graft donor. Source: PBMCs, mostly from graft donor cells, taken 360 days after TCRalphabeta/CD19-depleted stem cell transplant. The chain carries TRBV27 and TRBJ2-7; 10 bases match TRBD2. The chain's CDR3 is CASSFSMASGRTDEQYF. CDR3 bases: TGTGCCAGCAGTTTCAGTATGGCTAGCGGGAGAACCGACGAGCAGTACTTC.